This entry lists 7 T cell receptor beta chains sequenced from one sample in a study of T cell repertoires in cytomegalovirus infection. TCRdb itself ran the reads through MiXCR, one entry per CDR3 protein. Here the sample spans under 200,000 distinct CDR3 sequences, 15% to 20% being singletons. The sample consisted of CD8+ T cells from PBMCs. These receptors were obtained from a human donor in good health (CMV status not recorded). Some clones in this sample may be carry-over from other donors' samples.

A few counts support this clonotype. This sequence joins TRBV29-1 and TRBJ1-2; 7 bases are a match to TRBD1. Germline CDR1 SQVTM, CDR2 ANQGSEA. After removal of 2 bases from V and 2 bases from J, the junction contained 5 bases not matched to a gene. The CDR3 is 14 residues long. CDR3 sequence reads: CSVERAGGNYGYTF. DNA of the CDR3: TGCAGCGTTGAACGGGCAGGGGGGAACTATGGCTACACCTTC. Full variable domain (rest looked up from reference TRBV29-1 and TRBJ1-2): SAVISQKPSRDICQRGTSLTIQCQVDSQVTMMFWYRQQPGQSLTLIATANQGSEATYESGFVIDKFPISRPNLTFSTLTVSNMSPEDSSIYLCSVERAGGNYGYTFGSGTRLTVV.

V usage is TRBV6-1 and J usage is TRBJ1-5; TRBD1 is a possible D gene (6 bases). CDR3 length equals 14 residues. The germline V gene encodes CDR1 MNHNS and CDR2 SASEGT. Between the trimmed V and J ends, which lost 4 bases and 6 bases, there was a span of 13 bases. CDR3 nucleotide sequence: TGTGCCAGCAGTGGCCCACAGGGTCGTCAGCCCCAGCATTTT. Amino acids: CASSGPQGRQPQHF.

The rearrangement uses TRBV19 and TRBJ2-1; 7 bases are a match to TRBD1. The CDR3 is made up of 14 amino acids. With 3 bases clipped from V and 6 bases from J, the junction kept 5 bases outside the gene matches. The germline V gene has CDR1 LNHDA and CDR2 SQIVND (reference sequence). In nucleotides, the CDR3 is TGTGCCAGTAGTATGCCCCGGGACAGCAATGAGCAGTTCTTC. Its translation: CASSMPRDSNEQFF. Full variable domain (missing parts from reference TRBV19 and TRBJ2-1): DGGITQSPKYLFRKEGQNVTLSCEQNLNHDAMYWYRQDPGQGLRLIYYSQIVNDFQKGDIAEGYSVSREKKESFPLTVTSAQKNPTAFYLCASSMPRDSNEQFFGPGTRLTVL.

This clonotype has a count of ten or more. The V gene is TRBV7-2, the J gene TRBJ2-3; TRBD1 or TRBD2 may be the D gene (6 bases each). Germline V lookup: CDR1 SGHTA, CDR2 FQGNSA. V was pared by 2 bases and J by 4 bases, with 13 bases between. There are 15 residues in the CDR3. The CDR3 loop is CASSLTVGGSDTQYF. The CDR3 DNA follows: TGTGCCAGCAGCTTAACCGTCGGGGGCTCAGATACGCAGTATTTT.

The J gene is TRBJ2-1, the V gene TRBV12-3 or TRBV12-4, with 7 bases fitting TRBD2. V lost 6 bases to trimming and J lost 4 bases; unmatched junction nucleotides: 9. The length of the CDR3 is 15 residues. The DNA for the CDR3 is TGTGCCAGCAGCTCACCCAGCGGGGTATACAATGAGCAGTTCTTC. This sequence encodes CASSSPSGVYNEQFF.

J is TRBJ2-3 and V is TRBV6-5; 13 bases map to TRBD2. Germline trimming cut 5 bases from V and 4 bases from J; bases unmatched to any gene: 15. CDR1 MNHEY and CDR2 SVGAGI come from the germline V gene. This CDR3 contains 19 residues. The CDR3 sequence is CASSAGTSGVEFRSDTQYF. For the CDR3, the DNA is TGTGCCAGCAGTGCCGGGACTAGCGGGGTTGAATTCCGGTCAGATACGCAGTATTTT.

The CDR3 here is CASSLLPGVRNQPQHF. The CDR3 coding sequence is TGTGCCAGCAGCTTACTTCCCGGGGTTCGCAATCAGCCCCAGCATTTT. This sequence joins TRBV5-5 and TRBJ1-5; no clear D. CDR1 and CDR2 from the germline V gene are SGHKS and YYEKEE (reference sequence). The CDR3 covers 16 residues. The V gene lost 2 bases and the J gene lost 2 bases, with 14 bases spanning the gap.